Sequencing of this T cell receptor beta chain was carried out in a study of OX40 agonist ivuxolimab in advanced cancers. Study-level background: In this trial design, patients received ivuxolimab intravenously at 0.01 to 10 mg/kg every 2 weeks. Study-level points and caveats: Expanded clones belonging to CD8+ T cells outnumbered, on average, those of CD4+. Some of the nonresponding patients also showed low levels of normalized T-cell clonal expansion. CD4+ and CD8+ blood T cells expanded clonally by week 6 at 0.1 to 3.0 mg/kg.

TCRdb's copy holds only in-frame clones and misses some; the assay was immunoSEQ multiplex PCR. This sample has more than 55,000 clones; about 89% occur once, and the top ten carry around 15%. This CDR3 spans 15 amino acids. With 5 bases clipped from V and 1 base from J, the junction kept 5 bases outside the gene matches. Germline V gene lookup returns CDR1 MDHEN and CDR2 SYDVKM. Turning to this clone: Its target is not known.

The TCR sequence derives from an adult with an advanced solid tumor such as melanoma, head and neck, liver or kidney cancer. The starting material was CD4+ or CD8+ T cells sorted from blood, obtained in a trial of the OX40 agonist ivuxolimab. The chain couples TRBV28 to TRBJ2-1; the match to TRBD2 covers 7 bases. The CDR3 DNA sequence: TGTGCCAGCAGTCAACTAGCGAAATCCTACAATGAGCAGTTCTTC. It codes for CASSQLAKSYNEQFF.